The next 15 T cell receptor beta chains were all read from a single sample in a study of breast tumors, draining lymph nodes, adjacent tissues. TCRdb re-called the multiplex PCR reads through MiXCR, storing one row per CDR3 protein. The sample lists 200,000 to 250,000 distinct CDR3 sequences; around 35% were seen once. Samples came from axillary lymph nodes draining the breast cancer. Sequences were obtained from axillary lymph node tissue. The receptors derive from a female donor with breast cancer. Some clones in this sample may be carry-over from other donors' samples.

This CDR3 reads CASSGGQGQNSPLHF. Written as DNA, the CDR3 is TGTGCCAGCAGCGGGGGACAGGGGCAAAATTCACCCCTCCACTTT. This sequence joins TRBV7-9 and TRBJ1-6; 10 bases fit TRBD1. The CDR3 totals 15 residues. The germline CDR1 and CDR2 sequences are SEHNR and FQNEAQ (reference sequence). Trimming cost V 5 bases and J 7 bases; bases outside gene matches: 5.

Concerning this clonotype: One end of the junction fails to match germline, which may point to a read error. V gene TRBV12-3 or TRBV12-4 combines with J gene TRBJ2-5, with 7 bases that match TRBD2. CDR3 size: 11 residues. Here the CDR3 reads CASSLLGGLVF. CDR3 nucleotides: TGTGCCAGCAGTTTATTGGGAGGGTTAGTCTTC.

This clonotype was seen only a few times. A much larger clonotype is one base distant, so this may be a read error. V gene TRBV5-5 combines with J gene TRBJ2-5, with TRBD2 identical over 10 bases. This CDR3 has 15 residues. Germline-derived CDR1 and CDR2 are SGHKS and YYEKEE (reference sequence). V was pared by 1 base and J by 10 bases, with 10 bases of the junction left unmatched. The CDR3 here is CASSLQPALAGIQYF. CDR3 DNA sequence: TGTGCCAGCAGCTTGCAACCGGCACTAGCGGGGATCCAGTACTTC.

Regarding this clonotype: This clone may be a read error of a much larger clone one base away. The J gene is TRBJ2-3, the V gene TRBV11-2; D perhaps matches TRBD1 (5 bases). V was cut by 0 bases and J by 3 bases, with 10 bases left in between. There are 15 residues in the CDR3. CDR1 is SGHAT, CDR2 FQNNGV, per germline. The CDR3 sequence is CASSLDQGPTDTQYF. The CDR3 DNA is TGTGCCAGCAGCTTAGATCAGGGTCCTACAGATACGCAGTATTTT.

CDR3 nucleotide sequence: TGTGCCAGCAGACGGGGCGTTAGCAATCAGCCCCAGCATTTT. This encodes CASRRGVSNQPQHF. This chain joins TRBV25-1 and TRBJ1-5; the D gene is possibly TRBD1 (5 bases). Looked up from germline, CDR1 is MGHDK and CDR2 is SYGVNS. The CDR3 runs to 14 residues. The V and J ends lost 6 bases and 0 bases respectively, with 9 bases between them.

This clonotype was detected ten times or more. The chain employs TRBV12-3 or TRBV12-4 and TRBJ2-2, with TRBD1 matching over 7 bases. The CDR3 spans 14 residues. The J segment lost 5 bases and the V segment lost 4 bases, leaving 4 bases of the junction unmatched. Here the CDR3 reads CASSSGGKTGELFF. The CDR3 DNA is TGTGCCAGCAGTTCAGGGGGTAAGACCGGGGAGCTGTTTTTT.

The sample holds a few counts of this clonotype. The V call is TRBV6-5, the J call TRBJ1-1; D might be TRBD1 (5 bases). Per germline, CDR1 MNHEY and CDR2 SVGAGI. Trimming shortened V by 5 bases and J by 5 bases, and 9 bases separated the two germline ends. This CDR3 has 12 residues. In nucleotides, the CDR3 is TGTGCCAGCAGTAAGGGGCGGACTGAAGCTTTCTTT. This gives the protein CASSKGRTEAFF.

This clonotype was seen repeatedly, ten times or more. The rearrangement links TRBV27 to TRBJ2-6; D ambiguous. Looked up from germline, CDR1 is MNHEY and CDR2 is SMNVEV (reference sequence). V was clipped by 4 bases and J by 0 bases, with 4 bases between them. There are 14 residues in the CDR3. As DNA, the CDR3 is TGTGCCAGCAGTTACACCTCTGGGGCCAACGTCCTGACTTTC. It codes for CASSYTSGANVLTF.

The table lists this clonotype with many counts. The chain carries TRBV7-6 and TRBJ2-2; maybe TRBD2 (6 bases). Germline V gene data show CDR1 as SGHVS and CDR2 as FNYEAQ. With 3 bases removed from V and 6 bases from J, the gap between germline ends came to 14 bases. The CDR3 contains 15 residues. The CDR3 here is CASSFQTREAGELFF. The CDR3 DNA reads TGTGCCAGCAGCTTCCAGACTAGAGAGGCCGGGGAGCTGTTTTTT.

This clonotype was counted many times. CDR3 nucleotide sequence: TGCAGTGCGGCTGAAAGCTCCTACGAGCAGTACTTC. It encodes CSAAESSYEQYF. V is TRBV20-1 and J is TRBJ2-7; D gene unclear. Trimming took 6 bases from V and 0 from J, leaving 9 bases between them. The germline V gene encodes CDR1 DFQATT and CDR2 SNEGSKA (reference sequence). The CDR3 runs 12 residues.

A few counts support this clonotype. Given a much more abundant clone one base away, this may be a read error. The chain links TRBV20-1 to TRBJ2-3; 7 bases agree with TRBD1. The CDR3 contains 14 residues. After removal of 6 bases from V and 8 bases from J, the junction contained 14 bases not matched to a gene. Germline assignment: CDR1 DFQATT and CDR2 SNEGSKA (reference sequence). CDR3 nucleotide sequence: TGCAGTGCACGGTGGAGACAGGGATCAGCTACGCAGTATTTT. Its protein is CSARWRQGSATQYF.

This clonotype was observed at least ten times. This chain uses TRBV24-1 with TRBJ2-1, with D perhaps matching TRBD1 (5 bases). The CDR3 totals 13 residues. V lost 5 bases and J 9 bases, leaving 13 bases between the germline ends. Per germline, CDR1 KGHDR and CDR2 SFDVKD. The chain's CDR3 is CATSGPGSFEQFF. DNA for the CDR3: TGTGCCACCAGTGGGCCAGGGTCTTTTGAGCAGTTCTTC.

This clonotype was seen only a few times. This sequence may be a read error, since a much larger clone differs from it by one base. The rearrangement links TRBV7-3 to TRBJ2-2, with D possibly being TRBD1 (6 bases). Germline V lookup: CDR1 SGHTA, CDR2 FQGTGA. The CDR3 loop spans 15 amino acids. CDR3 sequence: CASSPGAMNTGELLF. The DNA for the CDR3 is TGTGCCAGCAGCCCAGGGGCCATGAACACCGGGGAGCTGCTTTTT. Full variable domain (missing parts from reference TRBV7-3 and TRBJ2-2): GAGVSQTPSNKVTEKGKYVELRCDPISGHTALYWYRQSLGQGPEFLIYFQGTGAADDSGLPNDRFFAVRPEGSVSTLKIQRTERGDSAVYLCASSPGAMNTGELLFGEGSRLTVL.

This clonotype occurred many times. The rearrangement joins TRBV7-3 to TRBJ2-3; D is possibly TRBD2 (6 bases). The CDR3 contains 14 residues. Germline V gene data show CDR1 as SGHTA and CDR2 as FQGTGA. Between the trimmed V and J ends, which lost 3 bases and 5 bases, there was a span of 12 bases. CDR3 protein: CASSLHTGGDTQYF. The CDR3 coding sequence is TGTGCCAGCAGCTTGCACACCGGGGGAGATACGCAGTATTTT.

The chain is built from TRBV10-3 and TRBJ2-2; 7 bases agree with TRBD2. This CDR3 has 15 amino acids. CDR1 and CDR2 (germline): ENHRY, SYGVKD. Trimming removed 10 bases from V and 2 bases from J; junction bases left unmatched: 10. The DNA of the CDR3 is TGTGCCAGCGGGGAGGGGACTGTCAACACCGGGGAGCTGTTTTTT. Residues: CASGEGTVNTGELFF.